This is a list of T cell receptor beta chains from one sample in a study of blood T cell repertoires in COVID-19. Measured with immunoSEQ multiplex PCR; TCRdb has only the in-frame clones, and not every one. The sample lists approximately 110,000 clones; around nine tenths were seen once. The sample was peripheral blood. The receptor set was obtained from a man aged 50 or older with COVID-19, enrolled during active disease. Both conserved end residues are part of each CDR3. D genes are given only for firm matches.

>TRBJ2-3|TRBV11-1|-
CASSLDRDQPQYF
TGTGCCAGCAGCTTAGACAGGGATCAGCCCCAGTATTTT
>TRBJ2-1|TRBV5-1|TRBD2
CASSWTSGEQFF
TGCGCCAGCAGCTGGACTAGCGGCGAGCAGTTCTTC
>TRBJ2-3|TRBV6-5|TRBD2
CASKTSGFDTQYF
TGTGCCAGCAAGACTAGCGGGTTTGATACGCAGTATTTT
>TRBJ2-3|TRBV6-5|TRBD2
CASREGLAGDTQYF
TGTGCCAGCAGGGAGGGACTAGCGGGGGATACGCAGTATTTT
>TRBJ2-5|TRBV10-3|TRBD2
CAISEPTAGGGAAGTQYF
TGTGCCATCTCAGAGCCAACAGCGGGAGGGGGGGCCGCGGGGACCCAGTACTTC
>TRBJ2-7|TRBV10-3|TRBD1
CAISRQGVYEQYF
TGTGCCATCAGTCGACAGGGGGTGTACGAGCAGTACTTC
>TRBJ1-1|TRBV28|TRBD1
CASSLGTGVNTEAFF
TGTGCCAGCAGTCTTGGGACAGGGGTGAACACTGAAGCTTTCTTT
>TRBJ2-3|TRBV7-2|-
CASSPGVWTDTQYF
TGTGCCAGCAGCCCGGGAGTTTGGACAGATACGCAGTATTTT
>TRBJ2-1|TRBV21-1|-
CASSKSRGSYNEQFF
TGTGCCAGCAGCAAAAGTCGGGGCTCCTACAATGAGCAGTTCTTC
>TRBJ2-2|TRBV7-8|TRBD2
CASSLDSGGANTGELFF
TGTGCCAGCAGCTTAGATAGCGGGGGCGCGAACACCGGGGAGCTGTTTTTT
>TRBJ2-3|TRBV5-4|TRBD2
CASSVGASGISADTQYF
TGTGCCAGCAGCGTGGGGGCTAGCGGGATCTCGGCAGATACGCAGTATTTT
>TRBJ2-2|TRBV5-1|TRBD1
CASNKRQGNTGELFF
TGCGCCAGCAACAAGAGACAGGGTAACACCGGGGAGCTGTTTTTT
>TRBJ2-7|TRBV11-3|-
CASSLFPGDNYEQYF
TGTGCCAGCAGCTTATTCCCAGGTGACAACTACGAGCAGTACTTC
>TRBJ2-7|TRBV11-2|TRBD2
CASGGGRYEQYF
TGTGCCAGCGGGGGGGGACGTTACGAGCAGTACTTC
>TRBJ2-7|TRBV5-1|TRBD2
CASSEGLAGPSDF
TGCGCCAGCAGCGAGGGACTAGCGGGGCCTTCGGACTTC
>TRBJ2-1|TRBV6-6|-
CAIAPVAGTANREQFF
TGTGCCATCGCGCCGGTGGCAGGGACTGCTAATCGAGAGCAGTTCTTC
>TRBJ2-7|TRBV5-4|-
CASSLHGTLYEQYF
TGTGCCAGCAGCCTCCACGGGACACTCTACGAGCAGTACTTC
>TRBJ2-3|TRBV24-1|-
CATSDSSEDTQYF
TGTGCCACCAGTGATTCCTCGGAGGATACGCAGTATTTT
>TRBJ1-2|TRBV5-4|TRBD1
CASSLGTGDYGYTF
TGTGCCAGCAGCTTGGGGACAGGGGACTATGGCTACACCTTC
>TRBJ2-5|TRBV7-9|TRBD1
CASSQGAGETQYF
TGTGCCAGCAGCCAGGGGGCAGGGGAGACCCAGTACTTC
>TRBJ2-2|TRBV7-7|-
CASRSQNTGELFF
TGTGCCAGCAGGTCCCAGAACACCGGGGAGCTGTTTTTT
>TRBJ2-1|TRBV2|-
CASILSPPPSEQFF
TGTGCCAGCATCTTGAGTCCCCCGCCAAGTGAGCAGTTCTTC